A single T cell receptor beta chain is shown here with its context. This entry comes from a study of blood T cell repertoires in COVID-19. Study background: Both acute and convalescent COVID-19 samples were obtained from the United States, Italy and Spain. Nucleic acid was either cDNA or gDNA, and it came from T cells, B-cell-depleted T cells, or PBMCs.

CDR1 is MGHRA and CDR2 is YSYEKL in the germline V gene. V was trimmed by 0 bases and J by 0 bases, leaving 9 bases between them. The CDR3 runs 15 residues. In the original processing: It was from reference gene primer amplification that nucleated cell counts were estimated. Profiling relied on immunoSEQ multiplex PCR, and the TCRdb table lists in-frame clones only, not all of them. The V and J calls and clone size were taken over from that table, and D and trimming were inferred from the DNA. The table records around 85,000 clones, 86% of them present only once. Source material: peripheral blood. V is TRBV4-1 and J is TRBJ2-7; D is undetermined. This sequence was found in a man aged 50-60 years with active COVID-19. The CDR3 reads CASSQEKHSSYEQYF. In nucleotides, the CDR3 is TGCGCCAGCAGCCAAGAAAAGCACAGCTCCTACGAGCAGTACTTC.